The present TCR beta chain was sequenced within a study of blood T cells in healthy people across ages. A second about 6 to 12 cycle PCR used barcoded and J-beta primers. TCRdb re-analysed the 5' RACE reads in MiXCR, keeping a single row per CDR3 protein. Altogether approximately 690,000 distinct CDR3 sequences are present, roughly 58% being singletons, with the ten largest covering roughly 34%. The CDR3 covers 14 residues. Germline-derived CDR1 and CDR2 are PRHDT and FYEKMQ (reference sequence). J gave up 6 bases and V 5 bases, and 7 bases lay outside the gene matches. The sample was blood. The chain employs TRBV13 and TRBJ1-2; 9 nucleotides agree with TRBD1. The origin of this receptor is a man between 60 and 70 years old in good health. The CDR3: CASSPDRGLHGYTF. The DNA for the CDR3 is TGTGCCAGCAGCCCGGACAGGGGACTTCATGGCTACACCTTC.